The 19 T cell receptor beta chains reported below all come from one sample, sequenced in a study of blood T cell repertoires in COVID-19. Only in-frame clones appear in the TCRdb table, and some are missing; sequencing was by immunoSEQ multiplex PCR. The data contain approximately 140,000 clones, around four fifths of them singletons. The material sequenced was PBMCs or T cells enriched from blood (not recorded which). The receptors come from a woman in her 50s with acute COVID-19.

For the CDR3, the DNA is TGTGCCAGCAGCTTAGTCGGACATACAGGATTCTATGGCTACACCTTC. Amino acids: CASSLVGHTGFYGYTF. V is TRBV11-3 and J is TRBJ1-2; a possible D gene is TRBD1 (5 bases). The CDR3 sequence is 16 residues long. In germline, CDR1 is SGHNT, CDR2 YENEEA. V lost 1 base to trimming and J lost 4 bases, with 16 bases between them.

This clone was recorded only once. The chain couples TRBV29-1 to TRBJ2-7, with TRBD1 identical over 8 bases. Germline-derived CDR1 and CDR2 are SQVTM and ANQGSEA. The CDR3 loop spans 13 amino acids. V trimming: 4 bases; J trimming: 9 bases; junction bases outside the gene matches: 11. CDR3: CSVVQGAQGAQYF. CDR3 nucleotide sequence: TGCAGCGTTGTTCAGGGGGCGCAAGGGGCGCAGTACTTC.

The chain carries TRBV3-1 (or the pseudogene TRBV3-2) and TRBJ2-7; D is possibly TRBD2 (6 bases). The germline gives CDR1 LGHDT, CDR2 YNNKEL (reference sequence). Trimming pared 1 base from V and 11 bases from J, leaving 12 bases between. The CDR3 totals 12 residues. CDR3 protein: CASSQGGRREYF. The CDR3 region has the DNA TGTGCCAGCAGCCAAGGGGGGAGGAGGGAGTACTTC.

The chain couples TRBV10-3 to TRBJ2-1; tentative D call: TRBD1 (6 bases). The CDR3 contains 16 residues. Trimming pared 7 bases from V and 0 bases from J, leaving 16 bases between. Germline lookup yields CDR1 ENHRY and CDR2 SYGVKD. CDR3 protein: CAINQQGRSSYNEQFF. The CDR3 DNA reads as TGTGCCATCAACCAACAGGGCCGGAGCTCCTACAATGAGCAGTTCTTC.

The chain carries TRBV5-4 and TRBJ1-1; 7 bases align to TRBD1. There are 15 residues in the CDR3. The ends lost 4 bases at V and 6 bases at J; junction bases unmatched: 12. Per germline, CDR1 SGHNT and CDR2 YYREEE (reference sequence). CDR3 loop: CASSRDRSIRAEAFF. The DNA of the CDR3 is TGTGCCAGCAGCCGGGACAGAAGCATCCGGGCTGAAGCTTTCTTT.

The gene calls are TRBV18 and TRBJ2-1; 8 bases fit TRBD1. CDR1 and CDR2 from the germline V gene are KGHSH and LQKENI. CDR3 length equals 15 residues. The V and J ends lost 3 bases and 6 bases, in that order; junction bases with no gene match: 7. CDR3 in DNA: TGTGCCAGCTCACCGTACAGGGGGTCACGCAATGAGCAGTTCTTC. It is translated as CASSPYRGSRNEQFF.

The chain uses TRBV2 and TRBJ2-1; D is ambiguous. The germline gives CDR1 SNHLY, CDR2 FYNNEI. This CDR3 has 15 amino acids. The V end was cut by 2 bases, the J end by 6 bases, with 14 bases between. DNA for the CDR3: TGTGCCAGCAGTGAACGGGTTTCTAGTCTCAATGAGCAGTTCTTC. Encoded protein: CASSERVSSLNEQFF.

The chain's CDR3 is CAISVSGVYNEQFF. The CDR3 DNA reads as TGTGCCATCAGCGTTAGCGGGGTCTACAATGAGCAGTTCTTC. The gene calls are TRBV10-3 and TRBJ2-1, with 8 bases lining up with TRBD2. With 6 bases clipped from V and 3 bases from J, the junction kept 4 bases outside the gene matches. This CDR3 has 14 amino acids. Germline V gives CDR1 ENHRY, CDR2 SYGVKD.

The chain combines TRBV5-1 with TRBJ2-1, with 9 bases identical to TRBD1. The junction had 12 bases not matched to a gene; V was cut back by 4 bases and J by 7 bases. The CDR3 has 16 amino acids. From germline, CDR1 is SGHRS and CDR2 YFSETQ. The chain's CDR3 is CASSPSLDRGGNEQFF. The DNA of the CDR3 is TGCGCCAGCAGCCCAAGTCTGGACAGGGGAGGTAATGAGCAGTTCTTC.

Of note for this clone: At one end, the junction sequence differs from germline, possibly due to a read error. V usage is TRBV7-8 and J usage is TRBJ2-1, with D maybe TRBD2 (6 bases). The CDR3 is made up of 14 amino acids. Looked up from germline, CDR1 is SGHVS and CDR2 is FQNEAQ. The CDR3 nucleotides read TGTGCCACCAGCCCCCGGGAGTCCTACAATGAGCAGTTCTTC. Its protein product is CATSPRESYNEQFF.

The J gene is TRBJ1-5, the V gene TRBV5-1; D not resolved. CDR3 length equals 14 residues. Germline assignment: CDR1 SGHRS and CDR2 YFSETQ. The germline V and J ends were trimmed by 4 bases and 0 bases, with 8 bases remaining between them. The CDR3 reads CASSGGDSNQPQHF. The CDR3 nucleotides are TGCGCCAGCAGCGGCGGGGATAGCAATCAGCCCCAGCATTTT.

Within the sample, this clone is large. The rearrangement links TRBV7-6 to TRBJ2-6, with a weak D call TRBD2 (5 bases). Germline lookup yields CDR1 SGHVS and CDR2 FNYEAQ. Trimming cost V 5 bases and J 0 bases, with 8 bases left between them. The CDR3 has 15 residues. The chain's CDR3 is CASSHGLSGANVLTF. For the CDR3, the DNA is TGTGCCAGCAGCCACGGACTCTCTGGGGCCAACGTCCTGACTTTC. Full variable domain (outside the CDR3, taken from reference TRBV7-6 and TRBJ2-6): GAGVSQSPRYKVTKRGQDVALRCDPISGHVSLYWYRQALGQGPEFLTYFNYEAQQDKSGLPNDRFSAERPEGSISTLTIQRTEQRDSAMYRCASSHGLSGANVLTFGAGSRLTVL.

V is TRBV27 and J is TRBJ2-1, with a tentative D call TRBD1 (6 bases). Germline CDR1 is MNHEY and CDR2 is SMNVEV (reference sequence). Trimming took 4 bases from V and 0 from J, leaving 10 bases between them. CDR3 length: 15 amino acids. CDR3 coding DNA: TGTGCCAGCAGTTCCGGACAGCTCTCCTACAATGAGCAGTTCTTC. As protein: CASSSGQLSYNEQFF.

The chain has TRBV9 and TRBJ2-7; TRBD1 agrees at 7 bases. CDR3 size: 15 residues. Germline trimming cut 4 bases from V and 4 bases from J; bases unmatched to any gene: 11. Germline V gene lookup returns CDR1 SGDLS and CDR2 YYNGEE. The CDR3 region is CASSSSRDSLYEQYF. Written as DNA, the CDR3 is TGTGCCAGCAGCTCCTCCCGGGACAGCCTTTACGAGCAGTACTTC.

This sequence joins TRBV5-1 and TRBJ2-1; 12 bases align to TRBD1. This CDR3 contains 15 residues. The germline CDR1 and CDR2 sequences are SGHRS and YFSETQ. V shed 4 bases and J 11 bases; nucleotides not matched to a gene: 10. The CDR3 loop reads CASSMSGTGGVKQFF. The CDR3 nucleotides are TGCGCCAGCAGCATGTCCGGGACAGGGGGCGTGAAGCAGTTCTTC.

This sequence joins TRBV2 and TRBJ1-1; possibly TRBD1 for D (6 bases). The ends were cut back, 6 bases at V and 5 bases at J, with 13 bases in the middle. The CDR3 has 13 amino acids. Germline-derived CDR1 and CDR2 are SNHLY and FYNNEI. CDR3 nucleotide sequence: TGTGCCAGCAGCCCCACAGGGCGGACTGAAGCTTTCTTT. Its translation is CASSPTGRTEAFF.

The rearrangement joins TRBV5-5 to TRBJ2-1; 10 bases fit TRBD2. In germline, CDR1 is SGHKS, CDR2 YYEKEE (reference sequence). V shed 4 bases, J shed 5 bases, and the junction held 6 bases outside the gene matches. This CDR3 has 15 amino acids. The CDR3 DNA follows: TGTGCCAGCAGCCGCTCGGGACTAGCGAACAATGAGCAGTTCTTC. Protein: CASSRSGLANNEQFF.

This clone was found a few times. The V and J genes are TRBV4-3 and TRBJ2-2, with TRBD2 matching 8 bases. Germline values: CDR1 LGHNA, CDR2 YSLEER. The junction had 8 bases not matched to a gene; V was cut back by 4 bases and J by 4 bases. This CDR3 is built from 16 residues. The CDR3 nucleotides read TGCGCCAGCAGCCCGGCGGGTAGCGGGATCACCGGGGAGCTGTTTTTT. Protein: CASSPAGSGITGELFF.

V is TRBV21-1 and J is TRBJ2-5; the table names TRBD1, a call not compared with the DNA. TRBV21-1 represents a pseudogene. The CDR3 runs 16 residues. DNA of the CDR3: TGTGCCAGCAGCGCGGGACAGGGAAACGGGTATGAGACCCAGTACTTC. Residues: CASSAGQGNGYETQYF.